This T cell receptor beta chain originates from a study of shared clonotypes between healthy human individuals. Study as a whole: The cohort comprised a couple of women and a few men. Their ages spanned 18 to 49 years.

Regarding the study as a whole: The sharing of 5% to 6.5% of naive CD4 clonotypes was seen across a handful of donors.

The CDR3 totals 12 residues. The V gene's germline CDR1 is SGHNT and CDR2 YYREEE (reference sequence). With 3 bases removed from V and 2 bases from J, the gap between germline ends came to 4 bases. Remarks on this clone: Antigen unknown.

Sequenced by immunoSEQ multiplex PCR; TCRdb stores in-frame clones only, minus some. The sample shows about 770,000 clones, roughly two thirds of them seen only once. Donors had no recently reported acute infections or vaccinations and were HIV-negative. Specimen: memory CD4+ T cells sorted from blood. The subset denotes: CD45RA-negative fraction. The chain employs TRBV5-4 and TRBJ2-3; D not resolved. The TCR was taken from a woman aged 30 to 39 in good health. The CDR3 loop reads CASSWDTDTQYF. Written as DNA, the CDR3 is TGTGCCAGCAGCTGGGACACAGATACGCAGTATTTT. Complete variable domain (other parts from reference TRBV5-4 and TRBJ2-3): ETGVTQSPTHLIKTRGQQVTLRCSSQSGHNTVSWYQQALGQGPQFIFQYYREEENGRGNFPPRFSGLQFPNYSSELNVNALELDDSALYLCASSWDTDTQYFGPGTRLTVL.